This T cell receptor (beta chain) was identified during a study of blood T cells in healthy people across ages. Alongside a J-beta primer mix, a sample-barcoded 5' primer served in a second PCR lasting about 7 to 12 cycles. With 12 random nucleotides, a template-switch adaptor tagged each individual cDNA molecule. Each sample provided no less than 2.5 million CDR3-containing paired-end reads. Each CDR3 protein gets one entry after TCRdb re-called the 5' RACE reads with MiXCR. The data contain roughly 680,000 distinct CDR3 sequences, 45% to 60% of them singletons. The V end lost 3 bases, the J end lost 6 bases, and 22 bases lay between the germline ends. The V gene's germline CDR1 is SNHLY and CDR2 FYNNEI. CDR3 length equals 17 residues. This clonotype occurred many times. They isolated at least 6 million PBMCs from each sample.

The chain couples TRBV2 to TRBJ2-3, with D perhaps TRBD2 (7 bases). Material: blood. This receptor was taken from a woman aged 80 or over in good health. CDR3 bases: TGTGCCAGCAGTGATGTAGGGGGACGGGCGGGAGCCGATACGCAGTATTTT. Translation gives CASSDVGGRAGADTQYF.